This T cell receptor beta chain was identified during a study of T-cell memory formation after mild COVID-19. TCRdb passed the 5' RACE reads through MiXCR, listing each CDR3 protein once. Among fewer than 550,000 distinct CDR3 sequences listed, around 20% were seen once. J was trimmed by 0 bases and V by 4 bases; bases with no gene match: 3. Germline V gene sequence: CDR1 SEHNR, CDR2 FQNEAQ (reference sequence). The CDR3 totals 16 residues. This sequence joins TRBV7-9 and TRBJ2-2, with 9 bases matching TRBD1. The source material was PBMCs or a T cell subset sorted from them (not recorded which). This sequence was found in an adult woman who had mild COVID-19 (a few samples of this study predate the infection). Cell type and time point are not known. DNA for the CDR3: TGTGCCAGCAGCTCGACAGGGGGGACGAACACCGGGGAGCTGTTTTTT. This translates into CASSSTGGTNTGELFF. The full variable domain, with the rest looked up from reference TRBV7-9 and TRBJ2-2, is DTGVSQNPRHKITKRGQNVTFRCDPISEHNRLYWYRQTLGQGPEFLTYFQNEAQLEKSRLLSDRFSAERPKGSFSTLEIQRTEQGDSAMYLCASSSTGGTNTGELFFGEGSRLTVL.